This TCR beta chain originates from a study of shared clonotypes between healthy human individuals. The study's findings and limits: The study found about 5% of naive CD4 clonotypes shared across a handful of donors. All-four-donor shared clonotypes had higher generation probabilities than non-shared clonotypes did.

Terminally differentiated effector memory CD45RA+ cells were left out of the naive CD8 fraction, which was CD45RO-negative and positively selected for CCR7. As concerns this clone: Its antigen is undetermined.

Clones were read by immunoSEQ multiplex PCR, and TCRdb kept only the in-frame ones, dropping some. The repertoire holds around 600,000 clones, with roughly 98% as singletons. Sequencing input: naive CD8+ T cells sorted from blood. The TCR comes from a young man in good health.

CDR3 sequence: CASSTTEEAAKNIQYF. DNA for the CDR3: TGTGCCAGCAGCACGACGGAGGAAGCGGCCAAAAACATTCAGTACTTC. This chain links TRBV7-9 with TRBJ2-4; maybe TRBD2 (5 bases). Germline assignment: CDR1 SEHNR and CDR2 FQNEAQ (reference sequence). The CDR3 covers 16 residues. Trimming left V 5 bases short and J 1 base short, with 15 bases between.